This T cell receptor (beta chain) was sequenced for a study of blood T cell repertoires in COVID-19. Libraries were prepared by immunoSEQ multiplex PCR; TCRdb keeps only in-frame clonotypes and omits some of them. There are about 160,000 clones in the sample; 84% occur only once, and roughly 8.6% lies in the top ten. Recruits, aged about 18 to 95 years, lived in under 25 US areas. Assignments of participants to cohorts depended upon their own reported clinical history. Either two negative PCRs, clearance, or symptom resolution qualified Cohort 3 donors as recovered. The germline V and J ends were trimmed by 3 bases and 4 bases, with 15 bases remaining between them. Germline values: CDR1 DFQATT, CDR2 SNEGSKA (reference sequence). The CDR3 runs to 14 residues.

The V and J genes are TRBV20-1 and TRBJ1-2; possibly TRBD1 for D (6 bases). The receptor was derived from a woman aged 45 to 65 who had recovered from COVID-19. The material sequenced was PBMCs or T cells enriched from blood (not recorded which). The CDR3 sequence is CSASLLRGAYGYTF. The CDR3 nucleotides are TGCAGTGCTAGTCTCCTCAGGGGAGCCTATGGCTACACCTTC.